This T cell receptor beta chain is from a study of CD8+CD57+ T cells in acquired aplastic anemia (dated by TCRdb to between 2018 and 2020). Notes on the research overall: A mean of about 3 ug of DNA, ranging from roughly 0.19 to 27.4 ug, was extracted from sorted CD4+ and CD8+ cells. CD8+CD57+ expansion was defined as a frequency above the mean frequency observed in healthy subjects. The paper's findings and limits, for the study overall: CD8+ Simpson's diversity did not differ significantly between patients and healthy controls (P=0.060). Roughly 29 CD8+ CDR3 sequences were shared between patients and controls but appeared highly expressed in patients and within their immunodominant clones.

The CDR3 runs 19 residues from the cysteine to the phenylalanine. CDR3 DNA only is kept here, 57 bases in frame from base 1. According to the germline V gene (reference sequence), CDR1 reads LNHDA and CDR2 reads SQIVND. Compared with germline, V lacks 2 bases and J lacks 0 bases; bases without a gene match: 16. The patients picked for sequencing were ones in whom flow cytometry had shown an expansion of CD8+CD57+ cells. Severe acquired aplastic anemia was diagnosed in all patients according to International Study of Aplastic Anemia and Agranulocytosis and Camitta criteria. Patients had received no therapy at the time of blood sampling. TCR repertoires of sorted CD4+ and CD8+ blood T cells from severe aplastic anemia patients and healthy subjects were deep-sequenced in the study. Patients were enrolled in the USA under clinicaltrials.gov protocols 00001620, 01623167, 00001397, 00071045, 00081523 and 00961064. Ficoll-Paque density gradient centrifugation was used to isolate peripheral blood mononuclear cells. CD4+ and CD8+ T cells were sorted by FACS or magnetic beads before DNA extraction.

Genomic DNA served as template for TCR beta VDJ combination and CDR3 sequence profiling. TCR repertoire sequencing was run on an Illumina HiSeq 2000. In the original analysis: TRBV/TRBJ rearrangement plots, CDR3 size and DJ length profiles, and Simpson's diversity index were used to evaluate the repertoires. The most abundant DNA sequence in the deep sequencing data was defined as the immunodominant clone. CDR3 amino acid sequences were checked for sharing across subjects and were also compared against the VDJdb database and published repertoires. TCRdb ran its own pipeline on the public reads, namely fastp trimming at Q25 and MiXCR clone calling, and kept in-frame beta chains. CDR3 protein duplicates are merged, each entry listing the most common genes and DNA. The authors' filters were not applied to this entry. This sample gives about 160,000 distinct CDR3 sequences in total; more than 45% of them show up just once. About 2.9% of the sample rests with the top ten.

With respect to this clonotype: Its antigen specificity is not known. No much larger clonotype is one base removed from it; base qualities were not supplied.

The receptor's source is a human donor with aplastic anemia. What was sequenced was sorted CD4+, CD8+, or CD8+CD57+ T cells (not recorded which) from PBMCs. The receptor chain draws on TRBV19 and TRBJ2-7; 7 nucleotides in the junction match TRBD1. The DNA sequence follows: TGTGCCAGTAGTATATCCTCCTTTTCTGGACAGGCCTTCTCCTACGAGCAGTACTTC. Its product reads: CASSISSFSGQAFSYEQYF.